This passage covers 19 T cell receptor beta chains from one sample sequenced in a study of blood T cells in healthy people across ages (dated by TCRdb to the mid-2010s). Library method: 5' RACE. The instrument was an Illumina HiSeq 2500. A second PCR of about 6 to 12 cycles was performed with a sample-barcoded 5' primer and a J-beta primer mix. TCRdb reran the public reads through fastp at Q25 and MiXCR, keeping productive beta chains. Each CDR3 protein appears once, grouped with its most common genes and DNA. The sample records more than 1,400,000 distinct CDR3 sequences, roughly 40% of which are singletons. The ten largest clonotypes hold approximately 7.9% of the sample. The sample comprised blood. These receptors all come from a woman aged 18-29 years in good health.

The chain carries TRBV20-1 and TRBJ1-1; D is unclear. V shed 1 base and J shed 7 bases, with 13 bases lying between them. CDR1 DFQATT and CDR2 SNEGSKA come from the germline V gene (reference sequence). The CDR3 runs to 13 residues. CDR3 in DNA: TGCAGTGCTAGAGGAACCGGGAGTGTTGAAGCTTTCTTT. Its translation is CSARGTGSVEAFF.

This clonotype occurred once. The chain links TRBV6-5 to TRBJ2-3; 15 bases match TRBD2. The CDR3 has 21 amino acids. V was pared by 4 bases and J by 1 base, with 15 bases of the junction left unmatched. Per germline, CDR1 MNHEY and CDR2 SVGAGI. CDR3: CASSSTRTSGGAIRGTDTQYF. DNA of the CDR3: TGTGCCAGCAGTTCGACTAGGACTAGCGGGGGGGCGATTCGGGGCACAGATACGCAGTATTTT.

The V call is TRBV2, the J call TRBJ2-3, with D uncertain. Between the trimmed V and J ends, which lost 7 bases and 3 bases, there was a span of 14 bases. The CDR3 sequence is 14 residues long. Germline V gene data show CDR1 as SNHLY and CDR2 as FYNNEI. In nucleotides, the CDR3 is TGTGCCAGCAACAATGGCCTCAATACAGATACGCAGTATTTT. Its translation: CASNNGLNTDTQYF. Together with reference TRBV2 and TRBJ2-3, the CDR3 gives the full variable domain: EPEVTQTPSHQVTQMGQEVILRCVPISNHLYFYWYRQILGQKVEFLVSFYNNEISEKSEIFDDQFSVERPDGSNFTLKIRSTKLEDSAMYFCASNNGLNTDTQYFGPGTRLTVL.

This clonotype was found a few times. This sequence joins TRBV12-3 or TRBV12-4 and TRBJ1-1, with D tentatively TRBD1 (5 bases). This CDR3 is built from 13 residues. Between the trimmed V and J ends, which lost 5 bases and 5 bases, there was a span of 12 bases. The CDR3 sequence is CASSQGVRTEAFF. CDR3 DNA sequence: TGTGCCAGCAGTCAGGGAGTGAGGACTGAAGCTTTCTTT.

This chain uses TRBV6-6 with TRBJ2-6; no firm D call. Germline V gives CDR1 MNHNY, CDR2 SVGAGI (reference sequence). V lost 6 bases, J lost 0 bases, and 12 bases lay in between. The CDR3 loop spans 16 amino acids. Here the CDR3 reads CASSPDPSSGANVLTF. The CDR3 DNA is TGTGCCAGCAGCCCGGACCCAAGCTCTGGGGCCAACGTCCTGACTTTC.

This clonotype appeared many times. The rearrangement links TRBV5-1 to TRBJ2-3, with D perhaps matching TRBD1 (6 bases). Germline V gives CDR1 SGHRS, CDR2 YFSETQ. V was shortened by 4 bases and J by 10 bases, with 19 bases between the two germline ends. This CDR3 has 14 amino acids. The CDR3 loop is CASSPTQGRDAQYF. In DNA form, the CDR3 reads TGCGCCAGCAGCCCCACACAGGGCCGTGATGCGCAGTATTTT. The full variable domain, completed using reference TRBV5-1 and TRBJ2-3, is KAGVTQTPRYLIKTRGQQVTLSCSPISGHRSVSWYQQTPGQGLQFLFEYFSETQRNKGNFPGRFSGRQFSNSRSEMNVSTLELGDSALYLCASSPTQGRDAQYFGPGTRLTVL.

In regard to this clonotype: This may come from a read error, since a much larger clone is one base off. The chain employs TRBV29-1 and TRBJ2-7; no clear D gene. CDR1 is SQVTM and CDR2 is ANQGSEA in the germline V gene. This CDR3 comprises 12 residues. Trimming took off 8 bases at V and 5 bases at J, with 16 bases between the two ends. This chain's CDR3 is CSSWTESDEQYF. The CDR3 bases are TGCAGCTCCTGGACCGAGTCCGACGAGCAGTACTTC.

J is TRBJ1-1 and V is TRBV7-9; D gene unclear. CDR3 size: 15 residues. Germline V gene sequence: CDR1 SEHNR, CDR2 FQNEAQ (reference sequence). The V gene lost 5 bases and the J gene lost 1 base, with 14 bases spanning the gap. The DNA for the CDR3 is TGTGCCAGCAGCAAGGACTCTCACCAGAACACTGAAGCTTTCTTT. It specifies CASSKDSHQNTEAFF.

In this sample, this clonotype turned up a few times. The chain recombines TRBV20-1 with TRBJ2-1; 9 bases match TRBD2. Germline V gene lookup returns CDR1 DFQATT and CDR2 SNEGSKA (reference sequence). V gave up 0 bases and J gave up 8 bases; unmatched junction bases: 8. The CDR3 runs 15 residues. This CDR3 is CSARDPGLARDEQFF. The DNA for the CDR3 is TGCAGTGCTAGAGATCCCGGACTAGCGAGAGATGAGCAGTTCTTC.

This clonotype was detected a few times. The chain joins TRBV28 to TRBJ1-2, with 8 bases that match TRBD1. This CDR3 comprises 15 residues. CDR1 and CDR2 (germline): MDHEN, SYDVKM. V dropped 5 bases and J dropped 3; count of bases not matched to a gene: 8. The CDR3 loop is CASSQPGQGHYGYTF. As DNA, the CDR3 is TGTGCCAGCAGTCAACCCGGACAGGGACACTATGGCTACACCTTC.

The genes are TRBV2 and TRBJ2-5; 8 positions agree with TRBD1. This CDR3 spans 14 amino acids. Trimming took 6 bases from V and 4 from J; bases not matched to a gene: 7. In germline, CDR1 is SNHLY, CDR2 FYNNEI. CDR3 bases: TGTGCCAGCAGGGATTGGACAGGGTTAGAGACCCAGTACTTC. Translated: CASRDWTGLETQYF.

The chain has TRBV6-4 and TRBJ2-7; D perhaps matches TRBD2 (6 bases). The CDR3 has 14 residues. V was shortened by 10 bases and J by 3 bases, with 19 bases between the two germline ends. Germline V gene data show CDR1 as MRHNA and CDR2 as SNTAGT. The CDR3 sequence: CATPQRRGIYEQYF. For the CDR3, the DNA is TGTGCCACGCCCCAGAGGAGGGGAATCTACGAGCAGTACTTC.

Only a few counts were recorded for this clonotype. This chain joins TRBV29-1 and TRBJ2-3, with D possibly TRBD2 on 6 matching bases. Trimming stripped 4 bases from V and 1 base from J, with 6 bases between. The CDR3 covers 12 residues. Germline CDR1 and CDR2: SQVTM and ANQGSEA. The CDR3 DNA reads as TGCAGCGTTGCGGGGGGCACAGATACGCAGTATTTT. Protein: CSVAGGTDTQYF.

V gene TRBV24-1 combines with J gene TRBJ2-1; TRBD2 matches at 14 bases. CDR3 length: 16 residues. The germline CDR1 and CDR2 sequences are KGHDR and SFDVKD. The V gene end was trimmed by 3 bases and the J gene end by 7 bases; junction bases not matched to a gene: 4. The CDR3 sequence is CATSDPGTSGRNEQFF. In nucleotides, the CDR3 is TGTGCCACCAGTGATCCCGGGACTAGCGGGAGAAATGAGCAGTTCTTC.

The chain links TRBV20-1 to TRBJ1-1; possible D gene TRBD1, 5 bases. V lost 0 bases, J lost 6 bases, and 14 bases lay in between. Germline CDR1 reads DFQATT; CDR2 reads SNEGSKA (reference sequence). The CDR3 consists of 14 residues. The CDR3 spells CSARDPGGDAEAFF. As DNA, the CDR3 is TGCAGTGCTAGAGATCCCGGGGGGGACGCTGAAGCTTTCTTT.

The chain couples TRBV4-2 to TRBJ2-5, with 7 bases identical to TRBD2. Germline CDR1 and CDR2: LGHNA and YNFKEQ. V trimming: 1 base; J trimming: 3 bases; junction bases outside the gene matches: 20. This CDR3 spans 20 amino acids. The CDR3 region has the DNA TGTGCCAGCAGCCAAGTTGTGCTAGCGGAAGGCGGGGTAGGGAAAGAGACCCAGTACTTC. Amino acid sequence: CASSQVVLAEGGVGKETQYF.

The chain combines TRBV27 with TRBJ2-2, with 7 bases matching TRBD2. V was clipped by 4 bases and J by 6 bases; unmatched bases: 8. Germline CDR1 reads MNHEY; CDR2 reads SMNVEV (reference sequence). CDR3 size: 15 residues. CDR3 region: CASSSRVAGAGELFF. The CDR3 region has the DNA TGTGCCAGCAGTTCCCGAGTCGCGGGGGCCGGGGAGCTGTTTTTT.

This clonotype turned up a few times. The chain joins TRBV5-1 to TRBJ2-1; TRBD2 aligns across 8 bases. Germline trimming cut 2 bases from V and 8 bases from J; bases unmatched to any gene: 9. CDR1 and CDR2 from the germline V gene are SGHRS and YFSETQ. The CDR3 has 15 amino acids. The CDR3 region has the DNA TGCGCCAGCAGCTTAATTGGCTTCGGGGGGGATGAGCAGTTCTTC. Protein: CASSLIGFGGDEQFF.

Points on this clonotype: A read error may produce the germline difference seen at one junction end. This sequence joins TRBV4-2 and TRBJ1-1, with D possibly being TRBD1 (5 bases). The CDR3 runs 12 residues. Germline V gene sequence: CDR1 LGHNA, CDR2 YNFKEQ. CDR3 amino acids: CANSPDGTAAFF. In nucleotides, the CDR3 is TGTGCCAACAGCCCAGACGGGACGGCAGCTTTCTTT.